The 28 T cell receptor beta chains below come from one sample, sequenced in a study of T cells in localized non-small cell lung cancer. Only in-frame clones appear in the TCRdb table, and some are missing; sequencing was by immunoSEQ multiplex PCR. This table holds some 39,000 clones, roughly 90% found once. This sample comprised peripheral blood mononuclear cells, obtained before any cancer treatment. The receptor source for this set is a male donor aged 60 or over with stage II lung adenocarcinoma.

The rearrangement joins TRBV19 to TRBJ1-5; a weak D match, TRBD1 (6 bases). CDR1 is LNHDA, CDR2 SQIVND, per germline (reference sequence). This CDR3 contains 14 residues. V lost 3 bases to trimming and J lost 4 bases, with 10 bases between them. The CDR3 is CASSIGQTNQPQHF. CDR3 DNA: TGTGCCAGTAGTATCGGACAGACGAATCAGCCCCAGCATTTT.

The chain is built from TRBV5-5 and TRBJ1-1; D not certain. Germline loops: CDR1 SGHKS, CDR2 YYEKEE (reference sequence). Trimming left V 1 base short and J 3 bases short, with 16 bases between. CDR3 length equals 16 residues. The CDR3 sequence: CASSLIVGVVDTEAFF. CDR3 nucleotide sequence: TGTGCCAGCAGCTTGATCGTTGGGGTGGTCGACACTGAAGCTTTCTTT.

The chain carries TRBV6-1 and TRBJ1-2; 9 bases are shared with TRBD1. The germline V gene encodes CDR1 MNHNS and CDR2 SASEGT. The CDR3 extends over 14 amino acids. The V and J ends lost 3 bases and 4 bases, in that order; junction bases with no gene match: 3. The DNA of the CDR3 is TGTGCCAGCAGTGATGGGGGACAGGGCTATGGCTACACCTTC. Encoded protein: CASSDGGQGYGYTF.

The chain employs TRBV28 and TRBJ2-1, with TRBD2 matching over 8 bases. Unmatched junction bases numbered 15, after V lost 9 bases and J lost 2 bases. Germline V lookup: CDR1 MDHEN, CDR2 SYDVKM. CDR3 length: 17 amino acids. The CDR3 sequence is CASLPPVSGRTYNEQFF. The CDR3 nucleotides read TGTGCCAGTCTACCCCCCGTGAGCGGGAGAACCTACAATGAGCAGTTCTTC.

A remark on this clone: At one end, the junction sequence differs from germline, possibly due to a read error. The chain combines TRBV25-1 with TRBJ2-1, with TRBD1 as a possible D gene (5 bases). CDR1 is MGHDK, CDR2 SYGVNS, per germline. The CDR3 extends over 11 amino acids. The chain's CDR3 is CASKRGTKIVF. DNA of the CDR3: TGTGCCAGCAAAAGGGGAACGAAAATTGTCTTC. The whole variable domain, remainder taken from reference TRBV25-1 and TRBJ2-1, is EADIYQTPRYLVIGTGKKITLECSQTMGHDKMYWYQQDPGMELHLIHYSYGVNSTEKGDLSSESTVSRIRTEHFPLTLESARPSHTSQYLCASKRGTKIVFGPGTRLTVL.

The rearrangement links TRBV6-5 to TRBJ1-5; the match to TRBD1 covers 7 bases. Germline CDR1 reads MNHEY; CDR2 reads SVGAGI. The CDR3 covers 14 residues. V lost 6 bases, J lost 6 bases, and 8 bases stayed unmatched. The CDR3 sequence is CASSEGQERQPQHF. The CDR3 region has the DNA TGTGCCAGCAGCGAAGGACAGGAGCGTCAGCCCCAGCATTTT.

The rearrangement joins TRBV6-1 to TRBJ1-5, with a weak D call TRBD1 (5 bases). The CDR3 is 15 residues long. Germline lookup yields CDR1 MNHNS and CDR2 SASEGT. V dropped 2 bases and J dropped 4 bases, with 12 bases sitting between them. In nucleotides, the CDR3 is TGTGCCAGCAGTGAAAAGGGGACGGGGAATCAGCCCCAGCATTTT. Protein sequence: CASSEKGTGNQPQHF.

J is TRBJ1-1 and V is TRBV11-3; D uncertain. Germline CDR1 SGHNT, CDR2 YENEEA. CDR3 size: 13 residues. V was clipped by 4 bases and J by 8 bases, with 14 bases between them. For the CDR3, the DNA is TGTGCCAGCAGCTACAGAGGTACTGGAGAAGCTTTCTTT. Protein sequence: CASSYRGTGEAFF.

V and J are TRBV2 and TRBJ1-1, with 7 nucleotides matching TRBD1. The V segment lost 9 bases and the J segment 9 bases; nucleotides outside the gene matches: 13. From germline, CDR1 is SNHLY and CDR2 FYNNEI. This CDR3 has 13 residues. This chain's CDR3 is CARHGAGTAKAFF. The CDR3, as DNA: TGTGCCAGGCACGGGGCCGGGACAGCTAAAGCTTTCTTT.

V gene TRBV6-5 combines with J gene TRBJ1-2, with D hard to call. The CDR3 extends over 13 amino acids. Per germline, CDR1 MNHEY and CDR2 SVGAGI. The V end was cut by 0 bases, the J end by 8 bases, with 10 bases between. CDR3 protein: CASSYSTGRGYTF. The CDR3 coding sequence is TGTGCCAGCAGTTACTCGACTGGGCGCGGCTACACCTTC.

The chain combines TRBV6-1 with TRBJ1-2, with a tentative D call TRBD1 (6 bases). V was cut by 0 bases and J by 8 bases, with 16 bases left in between. Germline CDR1 MNHNS, CDR2 SASEGT. The CDR3 is made up of 15 amino acids. In DNA form, the CDR3 reads TGTGCCAGCAGTGAAGCGGGGGCAAAGAGGAAGGGCTACACCTTC. It encodes CASSEAGAKRKGYTF.

The chain uses TRBV28 and TRBJ2-7; TRBD1 matches 7 bases. Germline loops: CDR1 MDHEN, CDR2 SYDVKM. The V segment lost 8 bases and the J segment 4 bases; nucleotides outside the gene matches: 8. The CDR3 is 13 residues long. The CDR3 loop reads CASCPGQFYEQYF. CDR3 nucleotide sequence: TGTGCCAGCTGCCCGGGACAGTTTTACGAGCAGTACTTC.

The chain couples TRBV29-1 to TRBJ1-1, with D possibly matching TRBD1 (5 bases). Trimming took 7 bases from V and 1 from J, leaving 13 bases between them. Looked up from germline, CDR1 is SQVTM and CDR2 is ANQGSEA. This CDR3 has 13 residues. The CDR3 DNA follows: TGCAGCGAGAGGGACGGCCGGAACACTGAAGCTTTCTTT. It encodes CSERDGRNTEAFF.

The rearrangement joins TRBV7-2 to TRBJ2-1; the match to TRBD2 covers 10 bases. Germline CDR1 is SGHTA and CDR2 is FQGNSA. There are 15 residues in the CDR3. V was pared by 2 bases and J by 7 bases, with 5 bases of the junction left unmatched. The CDR3 sequence: CASSLSSGSQNEQFF. CDR3 nucleotides: TGTGCCAGCAGCTTATCTAGCGGGAGCCAAAATGAGCAGTTCTTC. Complete variable domain (other parts from reference TRBV7-2 and TRBJ2-1): GAGVSQSPSNKVTEKGKDVELRCDPISGHTALYWYRQSLGQGLEFLIYFQGNSAPDKSGLPSDRFSAERTGGSVSTLTIQRTQQEDSAVYLCASSLSSGSQNEQFFGPGTRLTVL.

The chain joins TRBV7-9 to TRBJ2-7, with TRBD2 matching 10 bases. The V and J ends lost 6 bases and 6 bases, in that order; junction bases with no gene match: 20. This CDR3 contains 18 residues. Germline V gene data show CDR1 as SEHNR and CDR2 as FQNEAQ (reference sequence). CDR3: CASSPRTLAGDGTGEQYF. CDR3 bases: TGTGCCAGCAGTCCCAGAACCCTAGCGGGAGATGGAACGGGCGAGCAGTACTTC.

This sequence joins TRBV5-4 and TRBJ2-5, with 7 bases that match TRBD1. The CDR3 spans 14 residues. Germline V gene data show CDR1 as SGHNT and CDR2 as YYREEE (reference sequence). The J segment lost 5 bases and the V segment lost 4 bases, leaving 8 bases of the junction unmatched. In DNA form, the CDR3 reads TGTGCCAGCAGCAGAGGGGGCAGGCGGGAGACCCAGTACTTC. Its translation is CASSRGGRRETQYF.

This chain joins TRBV5-4 and TRBJ2-7; maybe TRBD2 (6 bases). Germline assignment: CDR1 SGHNT and CDR2 YYREEE (reference sequence). The CDR3 extends over 15 amino acids. Trimming left V 4 bases short and J 2 bases short, with 16 bases between. The CDR3 region is CASSPERGTPYEQYF. CDR3 sequence (DNA): TGTGCCAGCAGCCCCGAACGGGGGACCCCCTACGAGCAGTACTTC.

V and J are TRBV6-5 and TRBJ2-5, with D possibly TRBD1 on 6 matching bases. The germline V and J ends were trimmed by 0 bases and 5 bases, with 13 bases remaining between them. Germline CDR1 reads MNHEY; CDR2 reads SVGAGI. There are 15 residues in the CDR3. CDR3 in amino acids: CASSYSGQGKETQYF. The CDR3 bases are TGTGCCAGCAGTTACTCGGGCCAGGGGAAGGAGACCCAGTACTTC.

The V and J genes are TRBV6-9 and TRBJ2-3, with 7 bases that match TRBD2. The CDR3 has 15 residues. Germline CDR1 is MNHGY and CDR2 is SVAAGI. V was clipped by 10 bases and J by 4 bases; unmatched bases: 14. CDR3 in amino acids: CATSPGGSKADTQYF. The CDR3 DNA is TGTGCCACCTCCCCAGGCGGGAGTAAAGCAGATACGCAGTATTTT.

Within the sample, this clone is medium-sized (0.01 to 0.1%). This chain connects TRBV4-1 to TRBJ1-1; D is unresolved. Trimming pared 2 bases from V and 0 bases from J, leaving 7 bases between. This CDR3 has 14 amino acids. Looked up from germline, CDR1 is MGHRA and CDR2 is YSYEKL. This CDR3 reads CASSQTELNTEAFF. The DNA of the CDR3 is TGCGCCAGCAGCCAAACCGAGCTGAACACTGAAGCTTTCTTT.

The rearrangement uses TRBV7-9 and TRBJ2-1; TRBD1 agrees at 7 bases. Germline V gives CDR1 SEHNR, CDR2 FQNEAQ (reference sequence). The length of the CDR3 is 16 residues. V trimming: 5 bases; J trimming: 2 bases; junction bases outside the gene matches: 9. The CDR3 here is CASSPTTGAAYNEQFF. CDR3 bases: TGTGCCAGCAGCCCAACTACAGGGGCGGCCTACAATGAGCAGTTCTTC.

The genes are TRBV2 and TRBJ1-5; D gene ambiguous. This CDR3 comprises 14 residues. V lost 1 base, J lost 2 bases, and 6 bases lay in between. The germline V gene has CDR1 SNHLY and CDR2 FYNNEI. The CDR3, as DNA: TGTGCCAGCAGTGAAGGTGAGCGCAATCAGCCCCAGCATTTT. Residues: CASSEGERNQPQHF.

The chain recombines TRBV25-1 with TRBJ2-5; 8 nucleotides match TRBD1. Germline V lookup: CDR1 MGHDK, CDR2 SYGVNS. The CDR3 is made up of 15 amino acids. V gave up 4 bases and J gave up 3 bases; unmatched junction bases: 7. The CDR3 sequence is CASSAWTGLKETQYF. Here the CDR3 DNA reads TGTGCCAGCAGTGCCTGGACAGGGCTAAAAGAGACCCAGTACTTC.

The CDR3 spells CAISESKQGARNSPLHF. As DNA, the CDR3 is TGTGCCATCAGTGAATCGAAACAGGGGGCGCGTAATTCACCCCTCCACTTT. J is TRBJ1-6 and V is TRBV10-3, with TRBD1 matching 9 bases. Germline values: CDR1 ENHRY, CDR2 SYGVKD. The CDR3 length is 17 residues. With V trimmed by 3 bases and J by 6 bases, 9 bases remained unmatched.

The V gene is TRBV5-1, the J gene TRBJ2-3; D ambiguous. With 4 bases removed from V and 6 bases from J, the gap between germline ends came to 9 bases. The V gene's germline CDR1 is SGHRS and CDR2 YFSETQ. The CDR3 length is 12 residues. Here the CDR3 reads CASSPREDTQYF. Written as DNA, the CDR3 is TGCGCCAGCAGCCCCCGTGAGGATACGCAGTATTTT.

The chain recombines TRBV18 with TRBJ2-5, with 9 bases fitting TRBD1. The better agreement between TRBJ2-7 and the DNA end casts doubt on the J call. Germline V gene data show CDR1 as KGHSH and CDR2 as LQKENI. The CDR3 is made up of 15 amino acids. This CDR3 is CASSPVQGQGYEQYF. CDR3 bases: TGTGCCAGCTCACCAGTGCAAGGACAGGGGTACGAGCAGTACTTC.

The V gene is TRBV19, the J gene TRBJ2-2; D is perhaps TRBD1 (6 bases). V lost 4 bases and J lost 3, with 15 bases in between. Germline-derived CDR1 and CDR2 are LNHDA and SQIVND (reference sequence). The CDR3 covers 16 residues. CDR3 residues: CASSKLGQIDTGELFF. In nucleotides, the CDR3 is TGTGCCAGTAGTAAATTAGGACAGATTGACACCGGGGAGCTGTTTTTT. The variable domain in full, with the rest retrieved from reference TRBV19 and TRBJ2-2, is DGGITQSPKYLFRKEGQNVTLSCEQNLNHDAMYWYRQDPGQGLRLIYYSQIVNDFQKGDIAEGYSVSREKKESFPLTVTSAQKNPTAFYLCASSKLGQIDTGELFFGEGSRLTVL.

This rearrangement joins TRBV19 to TRBJ1-2; D unresolved. The V gene's germline CDR1 is LNHDA and CDR2 SQIVND (reference sequence). CDR3 size: 12 residues. Trimming shortened V by 5 bases and J by 6 bases, and 10 bases separated the two germline ends. The CDR3 region has the DNA TGTGCCAGTAGTTTCGACCTAAATGGCTACACCTTC. Translating gives CASSFDLNGYTF.